This T cell receptor beta chain was sequenced for a study of PD-1 blockade in classical Hodgkin lymphoma. Overall study context: Treatment was intravenous nivolumab, 3 mg/kg every 2 weeks, until progression.

Assay: immunoSEQ multiplex PCR; the TCRdb copy retains only in-frame clones and omits some. The table records 50,000 to 65,000 clones, roughly nine tenths of them present only once. The CDR3 sequence is 14 residues long. V lost 4 bases and J lost 6, with 14 bases in between. Germline lookup yields CDR1 SGHNT and CDR2 YYREEE (reference sequence). As to time point: cycle 4 day 1 (C4D1), after 6 weeks of nivolumab. Autologous stem cell transplantation was followed by relapse in every patient, and brentuximab vedotin exposure varied. Points on this clone: What it recognizes is unknown.

Study conclusions and caveats: Complete responders started with a diversity level that resembled newly diagnosed patients at baseline.

The J gene is TRBJ1-5, the V gene TRBV5-4; D ambiguous. The source is a human donor with classical Hodgkin lymphoma. The specimen comprised peripheral blood mononuclear cells (PBMCs), sampled before the fourth cycle of nivolumab. CDR3 nucleotide sequence: TGTGCCAGCAGCCCGGGCCTAGAGATTCAGCCCCAGCATTTT. As protein: CASSPGLEIQPQHF.